The rows below give T cell receptor beta chains drawn from one sample of a study of blood T cell repertoires in COVID-19. TCRdb's table, derived via immunoSEQ multiplex PCR, lists solely in-frame clones and lacks some. The sample holds about 220,000 clones, around 84% seen once. The sequenced sample consisted of peripheral blood. These receptors were obtained from a man over 45 who had recovered from COVID-19. Each CDR3 is given with its conserved first and last residue. D genes are given only for firm matches. Size is omitted from some rows. Given values are once, few, many or a class for expanded clones.

cdr3_nt: TGTGCCAGCAGCCCAAGCGGGAGGGTGGGTGAGACCCAGTACTTC
cdr3_aa: CASSPSGRVGETQYF
clone_size: once
j_call: TRBJ2-5
v_call: TRBV7-9
d_call: TRBD2

cdr3_nt: TGTGCCAGCAGCTTAATCCGAGAGGGGAGGGAGCAGGACTTC
cdr3_aa: CASSLIREGREQDF
clone_size: NA
j_call: TRBJ2-7
v_call: TRBV7-2
d_call: TRBD2

cdr3_nt: TGTGCCAGTAGACCCCGGGTAGGAAATTACGAGCAGTACTTC
cdr3_aa: CASRPRVGNYEQYF
clone_size: NA
j_call: TRBJ2-7
v_call: TRBV19
d_call: NA

cdr3_nt: TGTGCCAGCAGTTCCTCGGGAATTCATCCGCCGGGGACCCAGTACTTC
cdr3_aa: CASSSSGIHPPGTQYF
clone_size: NA
j_call: TRBJ2-5
v_call: TRBV28
d_call: NA

cdr3_nt: TGTGCCAGCAGTAGGGGACAGGGACACAATGAGCAGTTCTTC
cdr3_aa: CASSRGQGHNEQFF
clone_size: NA
j_call: TRBJ2-1
v_call: TRBV6-5
d_call: TRBD1

cdr3_nt: TGCGCCACCAAAGAGGGAGGGGTAGATACGCAGTATTTT
cdr3_aa: CATKEGGVDTQYF
clone_size: NA
j_call: TRBJ2-3
v_call: TRBV5-1
d_call: TRBD2

cdr3_nt: TGTGCCAGCAGTTTATCACTAGCGGGGTCCTTCTCCTACAATGAGCAGTTCTTC
cdr3_aa: CASSLSLAGSFSYNEQFF
clone_size: NA
j_call: TRBJ2-1
v_call: TRBV27
d_call: TRBD2

cdr3_nt: TGTGCCAGCGCTGGTGGGGGCTCTTATGGCTACACCTTC
cdr3_aa: CASAGGGSYGYTF
clone_size: NA
j_call: TRBJ1-2
v_call: TRBV28
d_call: NA

cdr3_nt: TGTGCCTGGAGCACAGGGTGGCACACCATATATTTT
cdr3_aa: CAWSTGWHTIYF
clone_size: NA
j_call: TRBJ1-3
v_call: TRBV30
d_call: NA

cdr3_nt: TGCAGCGTCCGGGACAGGGGCCTTTTCGAGACCCAGTACTTC
cdr3_aa: CSVRDRGLFETQYF
clone_size: NA
j_call: TRBJ2-5
v_call: TRBV29-1
d_call: TRBD1

cdr3_nt: TGTGCCAGTAGTCGACGACGCAGGGCCGTAAGAGGTAATGAAAAACTGTTTTTT
cdr3_aa: CASSRRRRAVRGNEKLFF
clone_size: NA
j_call: TRBJ1-4
v_call: TRBV19
d_call: NA